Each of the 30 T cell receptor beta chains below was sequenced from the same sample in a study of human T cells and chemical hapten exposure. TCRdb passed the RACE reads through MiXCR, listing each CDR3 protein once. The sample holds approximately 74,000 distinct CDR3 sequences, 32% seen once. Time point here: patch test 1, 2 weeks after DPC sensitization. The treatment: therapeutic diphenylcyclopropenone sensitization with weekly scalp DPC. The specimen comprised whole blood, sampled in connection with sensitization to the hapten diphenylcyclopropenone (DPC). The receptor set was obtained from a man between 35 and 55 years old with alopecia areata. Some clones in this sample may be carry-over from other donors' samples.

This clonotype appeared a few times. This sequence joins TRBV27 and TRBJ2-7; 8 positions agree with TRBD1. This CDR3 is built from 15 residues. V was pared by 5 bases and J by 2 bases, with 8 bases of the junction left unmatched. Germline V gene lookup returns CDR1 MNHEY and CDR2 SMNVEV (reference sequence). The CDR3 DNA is TGTGCCAGCAGTCGGACCGGGACAGGCCCCTACGAGCAGTACTTC. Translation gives CASSRTGTGPYEQYF.

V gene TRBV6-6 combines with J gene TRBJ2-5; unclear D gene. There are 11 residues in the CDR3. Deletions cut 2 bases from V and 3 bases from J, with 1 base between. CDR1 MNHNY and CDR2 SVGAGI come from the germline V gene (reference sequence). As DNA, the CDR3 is TGTGCCAGCAGTTACAAAGAGACCCAGTACTTC. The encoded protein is CASSYKETQYF.

The CDR3 is CASSSPGGQETQYF. For the CDR3, the DNA is TGTGCCAGCAGCTCCCCAGGGGGGCAAGAGACCCAGTACTTC. The V and J genes are TRBV3-1 and TRBJ2-5; D might be TRBD1 (7 bases). The CDR3 covers 14 residues. Deletions cut 5 bases from V and 2 bases from J, with 12 bases between. CDR1 and CDR2 from the germline V gene are LGHDT and YNNKEL (reference sequence).

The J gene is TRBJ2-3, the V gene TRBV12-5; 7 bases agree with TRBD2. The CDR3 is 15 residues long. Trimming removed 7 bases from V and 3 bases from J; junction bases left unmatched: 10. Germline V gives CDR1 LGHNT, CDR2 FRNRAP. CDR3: CASAPEGGRTDTQYF. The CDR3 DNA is TGTGCTAGTGCCCCTGAGGGAGGGCGAACAGATACGCAGTATTTT.

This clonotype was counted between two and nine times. Here the CDR3 reads CASSASGNNYEQYF. As DNA, the CDR3 is TGTGCCAGCAGTGCGTCAGGAAATAACTACGAGCAGTACTTC. The V gene is TRBV2, the J gene TRBJ2-7; D not certain. The germline V gene has CDR1 SNHLY and CDR2 FYNNEI. The CDR3 has 14 residues. Trimming shortened V by 4 bases and J by 3 bases, and 13 bases separated the two germline ends.

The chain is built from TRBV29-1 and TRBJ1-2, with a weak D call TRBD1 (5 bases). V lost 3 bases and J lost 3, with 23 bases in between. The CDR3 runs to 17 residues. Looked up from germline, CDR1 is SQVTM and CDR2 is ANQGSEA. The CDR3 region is CSVDWETATTLHYGYTF. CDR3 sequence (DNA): TGCAGCGTTGATTGGGAGACAGCCACAACCCTACACTATGGCTACACCTTC.

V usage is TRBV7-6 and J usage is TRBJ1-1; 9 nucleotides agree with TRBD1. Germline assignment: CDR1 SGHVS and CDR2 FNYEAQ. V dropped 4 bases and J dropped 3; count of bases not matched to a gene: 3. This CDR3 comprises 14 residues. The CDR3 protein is CASSSRDRDTEAFF. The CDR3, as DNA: TGTGCCAGCAGCTCCCGGGACAGGGACACTGAAGCTTTCTTT.

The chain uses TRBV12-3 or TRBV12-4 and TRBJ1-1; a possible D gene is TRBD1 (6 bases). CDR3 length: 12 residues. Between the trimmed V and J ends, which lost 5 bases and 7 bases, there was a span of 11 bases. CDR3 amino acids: CASSVQGVEAFF. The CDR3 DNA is TGTGCCAGCAGTGTACAGGGCGTTGAAGCTTTCTTT.

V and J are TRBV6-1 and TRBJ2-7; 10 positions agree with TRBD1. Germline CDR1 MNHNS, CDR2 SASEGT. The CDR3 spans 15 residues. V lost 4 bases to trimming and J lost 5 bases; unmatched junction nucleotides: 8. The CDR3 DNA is TGTGCCAGCAGTGGTGGGGGACAGGGGTACCACGAGCAGTACTTC. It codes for CASSGGGQGYHEQYF.

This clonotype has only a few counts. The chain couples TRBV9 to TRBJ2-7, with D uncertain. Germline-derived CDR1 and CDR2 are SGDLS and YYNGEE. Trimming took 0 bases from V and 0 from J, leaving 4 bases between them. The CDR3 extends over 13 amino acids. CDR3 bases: TGTGCCAGCAGCGTAGGTACCTCCTACGAGCAGTACTTC. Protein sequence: CASSVGTSYEQYF.

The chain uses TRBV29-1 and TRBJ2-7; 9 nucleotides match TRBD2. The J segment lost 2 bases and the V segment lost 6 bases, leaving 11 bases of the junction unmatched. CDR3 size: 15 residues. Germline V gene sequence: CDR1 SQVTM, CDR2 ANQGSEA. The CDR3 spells CSVGGLASSPYEQYF. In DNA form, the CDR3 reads TGCAGCGTAGGGGGACTAGCTTCCTCTCCCTACGAGCAGTACTTC.

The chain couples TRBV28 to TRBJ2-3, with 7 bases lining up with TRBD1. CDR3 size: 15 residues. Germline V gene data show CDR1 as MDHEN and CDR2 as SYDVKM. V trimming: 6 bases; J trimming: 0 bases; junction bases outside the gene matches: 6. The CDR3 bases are TGTGCCAGCAGCGCTGGGACAGCTAGCACAGATACGCAGTATTTT. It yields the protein CASSAGTASTDTQYF.

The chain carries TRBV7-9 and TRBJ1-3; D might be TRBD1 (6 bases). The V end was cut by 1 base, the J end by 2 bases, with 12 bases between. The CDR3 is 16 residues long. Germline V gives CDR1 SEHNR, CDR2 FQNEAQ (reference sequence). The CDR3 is CASSLEQGIPGNTIYF. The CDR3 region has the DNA TGTGCCAGCAGCTTAGAACAGGGAATACCTGGAAACACCATATATTTT. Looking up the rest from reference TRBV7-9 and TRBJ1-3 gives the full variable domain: DTGVSQNPRHKITKRGQNVTFRCDPISEHNRLYWYRQTLGQGPEFLTYFQNEAQLEKSRLLSDRFSAERPKGSFSTLEIQRTEQGDSAMYLCASSLEQGIPGNTIYFGEGSWLTVV.

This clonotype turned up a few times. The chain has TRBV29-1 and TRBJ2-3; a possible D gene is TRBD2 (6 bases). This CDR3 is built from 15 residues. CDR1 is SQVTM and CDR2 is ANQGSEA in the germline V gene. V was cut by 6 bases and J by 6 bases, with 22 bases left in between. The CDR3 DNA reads TGCAGCGTCTACGTTAGCGGAAATGAAATGGATACGCAGTATTTT. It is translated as CSVYVSGNEMDTQYF.

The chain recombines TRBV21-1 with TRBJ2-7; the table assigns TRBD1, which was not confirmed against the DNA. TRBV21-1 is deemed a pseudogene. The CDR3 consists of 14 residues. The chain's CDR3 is CASSPGQGQWEQYF. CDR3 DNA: TGTGCCAGCAGTCCGGGACAGGGGCAGTGGGAGCAGTACTTC.

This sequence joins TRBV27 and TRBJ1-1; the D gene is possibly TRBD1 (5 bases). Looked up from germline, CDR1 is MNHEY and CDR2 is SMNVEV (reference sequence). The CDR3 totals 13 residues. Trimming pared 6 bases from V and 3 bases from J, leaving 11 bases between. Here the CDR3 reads CASSWTGDTEAFF. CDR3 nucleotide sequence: TGTGCCAGCAGCTGGACGGGGGACACTGAAGCTTTCTTT.

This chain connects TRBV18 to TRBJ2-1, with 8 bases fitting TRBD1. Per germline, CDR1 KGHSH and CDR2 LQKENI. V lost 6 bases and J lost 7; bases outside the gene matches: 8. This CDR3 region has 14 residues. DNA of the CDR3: TGTGCCAGCTCGTTCGACAGGGGTCTAAATGAGCAGTTCTTC. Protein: CASSFDRGLNEQFF. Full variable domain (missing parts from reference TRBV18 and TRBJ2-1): NAGVMQNPRHLVRRRGQEARLRCSPMKGHSHVYWYRQLPEEGLKFMVYLQKENIIDESGMPKERFSAEFPKEGPSILRIQQVVRGDSAAYFCASSFDRGLNEQFFGPGTRLTVL.

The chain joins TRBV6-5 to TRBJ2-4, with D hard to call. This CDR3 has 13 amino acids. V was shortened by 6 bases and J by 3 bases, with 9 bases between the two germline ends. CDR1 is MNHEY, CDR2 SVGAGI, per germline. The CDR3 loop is CASRGPSKNIQYF. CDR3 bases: TGTGCCAGCAGAGGGCCTAGCAAAAACATTCAGTACTTC.

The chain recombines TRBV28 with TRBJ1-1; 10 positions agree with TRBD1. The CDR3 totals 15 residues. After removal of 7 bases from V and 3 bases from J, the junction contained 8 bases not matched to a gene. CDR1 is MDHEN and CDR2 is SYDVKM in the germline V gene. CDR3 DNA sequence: TGTGCCAGCACCACGGCGGGGACAGGGGACACTGAAGCTTTCTTT. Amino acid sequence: CASTTAGTGDTEAFF.

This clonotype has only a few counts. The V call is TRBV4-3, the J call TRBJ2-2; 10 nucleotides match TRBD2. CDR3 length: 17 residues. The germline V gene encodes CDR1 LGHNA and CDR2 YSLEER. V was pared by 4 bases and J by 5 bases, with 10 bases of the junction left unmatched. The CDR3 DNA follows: TGCGCCAGCAGCCGGGCCCTAGCGGGAGTTTCGACCGGGGAGCTGTTTTTT. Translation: CASSRALAGVSTGELFF.

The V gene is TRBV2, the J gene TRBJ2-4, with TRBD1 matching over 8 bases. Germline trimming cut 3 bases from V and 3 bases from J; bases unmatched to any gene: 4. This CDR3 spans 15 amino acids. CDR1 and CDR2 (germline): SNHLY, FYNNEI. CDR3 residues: CASSEQTGVKNIQYF. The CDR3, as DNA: TGTGCCAGCAGTGAGCAGACAGGGGTCAAAAACATTCAGTACTTC.

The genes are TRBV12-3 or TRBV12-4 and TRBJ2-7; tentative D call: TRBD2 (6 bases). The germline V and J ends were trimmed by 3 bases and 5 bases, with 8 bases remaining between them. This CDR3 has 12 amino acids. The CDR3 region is CASSFGGHEQYF. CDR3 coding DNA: TGTGCCAGCAGTTTCGGAGGGCACGAGCAGTACTTC.

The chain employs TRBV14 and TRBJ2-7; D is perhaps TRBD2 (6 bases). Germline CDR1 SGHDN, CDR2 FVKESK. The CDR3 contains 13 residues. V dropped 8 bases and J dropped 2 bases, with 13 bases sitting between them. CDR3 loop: CASSNGGAYEQYF. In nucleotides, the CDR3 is TGTGCCAGCTCCAACGGGGGAGCCTACGAGCAGTACTTC.

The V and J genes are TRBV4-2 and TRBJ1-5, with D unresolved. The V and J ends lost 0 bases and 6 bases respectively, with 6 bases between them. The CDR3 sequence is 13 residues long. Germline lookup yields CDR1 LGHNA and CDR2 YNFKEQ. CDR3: CASSQDIFQPQHF. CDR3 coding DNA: TGTGCCAGCAGCCAAGATATTTTTCAGCCCCAGCATTTT.

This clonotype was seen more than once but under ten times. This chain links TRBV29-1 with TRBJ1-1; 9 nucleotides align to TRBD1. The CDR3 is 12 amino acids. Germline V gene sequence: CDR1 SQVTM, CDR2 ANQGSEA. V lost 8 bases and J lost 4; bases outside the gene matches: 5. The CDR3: CSFGTGFTEAFF. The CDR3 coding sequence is TGCAGCTTCGGGACAGGGTTCACTGAAGCTTTCTTT.

The CDR3 DNA reads TGTGCCAGCAGCTCCTCTCGACTAGCGGGAGTGGTCCAAGAGACCCAGTACTTC. Translation: CASSSSRLAGVVQETQYF. J is TRBJ2-5 and V is TRBV28, with TRBD2 matching over 12 bases. Germline trimming cut 6 bases from V and 1 base from J; bases unmatched to any gene: 12. Germline-derived CDR1 and CDR2 are MDHEN and SYDVKM. The CDR3 sequence is 18 residues long.

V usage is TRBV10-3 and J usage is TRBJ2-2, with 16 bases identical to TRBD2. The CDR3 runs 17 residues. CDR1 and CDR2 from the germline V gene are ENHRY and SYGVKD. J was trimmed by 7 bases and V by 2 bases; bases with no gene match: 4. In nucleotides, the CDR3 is TGTGCCATCAGTGAGGGGACTAGCGGGAGGGCCTTCGGGGAGCTGTTTTTT. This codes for CAISEGTSGRAFGELFF.

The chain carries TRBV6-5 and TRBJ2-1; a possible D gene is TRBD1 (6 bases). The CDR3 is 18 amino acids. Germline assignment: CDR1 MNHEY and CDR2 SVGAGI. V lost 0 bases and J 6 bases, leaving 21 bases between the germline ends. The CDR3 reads CASSYSRAQGRTINEQFF. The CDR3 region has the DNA TGTGCCAGCAGTTACTCGAGGGCACAGGGAAGGACCATCAATGAGCAGTTCTTC.

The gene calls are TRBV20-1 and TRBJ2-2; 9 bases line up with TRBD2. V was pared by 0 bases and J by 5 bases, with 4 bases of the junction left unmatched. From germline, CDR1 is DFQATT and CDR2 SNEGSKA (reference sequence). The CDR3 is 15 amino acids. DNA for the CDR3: TGCAGTGCTAGAGATCGCGGGAGGGCTACCGGGGAGCTGTTTTTT. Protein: CSARDRGRATGELFF.

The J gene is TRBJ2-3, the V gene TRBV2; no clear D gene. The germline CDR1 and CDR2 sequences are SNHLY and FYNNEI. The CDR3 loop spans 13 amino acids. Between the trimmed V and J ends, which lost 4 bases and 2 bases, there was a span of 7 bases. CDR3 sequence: CASSAIPTDTQYF. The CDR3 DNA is TGTGCCAGCAGTGCGATACCCACAGATACGCAGTATTTT.